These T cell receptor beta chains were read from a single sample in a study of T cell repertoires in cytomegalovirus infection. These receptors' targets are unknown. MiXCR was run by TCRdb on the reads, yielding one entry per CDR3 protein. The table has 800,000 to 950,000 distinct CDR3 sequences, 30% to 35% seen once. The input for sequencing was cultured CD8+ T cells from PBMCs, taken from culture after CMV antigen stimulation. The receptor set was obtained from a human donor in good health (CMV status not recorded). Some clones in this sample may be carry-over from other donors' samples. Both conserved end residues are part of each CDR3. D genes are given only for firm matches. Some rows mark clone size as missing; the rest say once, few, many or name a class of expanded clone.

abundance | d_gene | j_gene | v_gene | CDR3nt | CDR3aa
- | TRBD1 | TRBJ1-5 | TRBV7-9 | TGTGCCAGCAGCCAGTATGACAGGGGGATTCAGCCCCAGCATTTT | CASSQYDRGIQPQHF
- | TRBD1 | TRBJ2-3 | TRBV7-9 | TGTGCCAGCAGCAATCGGGACAGGGAAGTAACAGATACGCAGTATTTT | CASSNRDREVTDTQYF
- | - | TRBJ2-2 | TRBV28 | TGTGCCAGCAGCCCCCCTAGAAAGAGCGGGGAGCTGTTTTTT | CASSPPRKSGELFF
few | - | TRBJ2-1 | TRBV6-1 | TGTGCCAGCAGTCAAGAGGACCATAACAATGAGCAGTTCTTC | CASSQEDHNNEQFF
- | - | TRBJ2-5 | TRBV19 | TGTGCCAGTAGTATAGTGGTAGGGGTCGAGACCCAGTACTTC | CASSIVVGVETQYF
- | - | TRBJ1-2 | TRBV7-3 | TGTGCCAGCAGCGCAGGACAGCCGTATGGCTACACCTTC | CASSAGQPYGYTF
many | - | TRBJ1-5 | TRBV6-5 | TGTGCCAGCAGCCTTGACAGGTATCAGCCCCAGCATTTT | CASSLDRYQPQHF
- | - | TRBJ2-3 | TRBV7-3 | TGTGCCAGCAGCTTAAAACTTTTCGCAGATACGCAGTATTTT | CASSLKLFADTQYF
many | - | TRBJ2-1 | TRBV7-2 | TGTGCCAGCAGCTCCCGCGGGGGCAGGGGCAATGAGCAGTTCTTC | CASSSRGGRGNEQFF
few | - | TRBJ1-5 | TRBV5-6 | TGTGCCAGCAGCTTATTCGGGACTATCCCACCCCAGCATTTT | CASSLFGTIPPQHF
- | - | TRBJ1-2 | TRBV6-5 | TGTGCCAGCAGTTACTCGAAATGGGTCTACTATGGCTACACCTTC | CASSYSKWVYYGYTF
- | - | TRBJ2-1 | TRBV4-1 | TGCGCCAGCAGCCCTCGAGGGGGGTCCCACAATGAGCAGTTCTTC | CASSPRGGSHNEQFF
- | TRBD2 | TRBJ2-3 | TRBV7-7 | TGTGCTAGCAGTCTTAGGACTAGCGACTCCTTAGATACGCAGTATTTT | CASSLRTSDSLDTQYF
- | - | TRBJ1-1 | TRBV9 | TGTGCCAGCGACCCTCACCGGGGGAGGAACACTGAAGCTTTCTTT | CASDPHRGRNTEAFF
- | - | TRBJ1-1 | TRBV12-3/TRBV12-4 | TGTGCCAGCAGCCCTACGGACAGCCTGAACACTGAAGCTTTCTTT | CASSPTDSLNTEAFF
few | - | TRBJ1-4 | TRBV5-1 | TGCGCCAGCAGCTTGGGCAGCCCTAATGAAAAACTGTTTTTT | CASSLGSPNEKLFF
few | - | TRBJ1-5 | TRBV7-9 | TGTGCCAGCAGCTTAGGTGGCAGGGCAGAGCAGCCCCAGCATTTT | CASSLGGRAEQPQHF
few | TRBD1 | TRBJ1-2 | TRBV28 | TGTGCCAGCAGCGACAGGGGTTCAGCCTATGGCTACACCTTC | CASSDRGSAYGYTF
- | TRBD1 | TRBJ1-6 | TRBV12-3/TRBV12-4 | TGTGCCAGCAGTTTGGGGACAGGGCTTCCGGCCCTCCACTTT | CASSLGTGLPALHF
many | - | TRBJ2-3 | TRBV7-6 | TGTGCCAGCAGCCCCCGGACGGAGGGTTACGATACGCAGTATTTT | CASSPRTEGYDTQYF
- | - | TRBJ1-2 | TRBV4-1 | TGTGCCAGCAGCCAAGAAGCCGGGCTAGCTAACTATGGCTACACCTTC | CASSQEAGLANYGYTF
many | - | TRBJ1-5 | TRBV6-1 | TGTGCCAGCAGTGAAGCGCTTCGGGGCGATCAGCCCCAGCATTTT | CASSEALRGDQPQHF
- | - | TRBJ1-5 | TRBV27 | TGTGCCAGCAGTGAGTCCACGGGGGTTCAGCCCCAGCATTTT | CASSESTGVQPQHF